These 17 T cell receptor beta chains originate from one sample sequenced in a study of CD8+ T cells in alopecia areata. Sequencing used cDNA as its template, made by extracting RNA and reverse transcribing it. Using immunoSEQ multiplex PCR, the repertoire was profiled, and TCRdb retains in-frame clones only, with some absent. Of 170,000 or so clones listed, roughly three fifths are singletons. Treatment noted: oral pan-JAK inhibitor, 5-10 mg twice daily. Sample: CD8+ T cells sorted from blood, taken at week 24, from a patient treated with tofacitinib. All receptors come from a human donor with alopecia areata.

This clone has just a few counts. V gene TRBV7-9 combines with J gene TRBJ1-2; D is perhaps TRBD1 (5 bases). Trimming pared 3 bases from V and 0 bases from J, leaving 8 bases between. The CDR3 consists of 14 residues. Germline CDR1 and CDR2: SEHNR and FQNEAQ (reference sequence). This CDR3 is CASSFGGANYGYTF. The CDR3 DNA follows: TGTGCCAGCAGCTTTGGGGGAGCTAACTATGGCTACACCTTC.

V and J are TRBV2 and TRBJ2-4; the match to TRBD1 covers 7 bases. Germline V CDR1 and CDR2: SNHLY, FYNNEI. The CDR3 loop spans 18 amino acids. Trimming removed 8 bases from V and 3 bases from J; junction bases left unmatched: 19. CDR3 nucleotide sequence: TGTGCCAGCCGGATTACTCAGAAACAGGGGTCAGTCAAAAACATTCAGTACTTC. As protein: CASRITQKQGSVKNIQYF.

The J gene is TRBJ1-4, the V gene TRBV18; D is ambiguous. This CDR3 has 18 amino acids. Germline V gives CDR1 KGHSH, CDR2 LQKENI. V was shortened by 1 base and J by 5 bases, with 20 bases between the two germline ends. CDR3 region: CASSPLRATGPPNEKLFF. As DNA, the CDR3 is TGTGCCAGCTCACCACTCCGCGCGACGGGTCCCCCAAATGAAAAACTGTTTTTT.

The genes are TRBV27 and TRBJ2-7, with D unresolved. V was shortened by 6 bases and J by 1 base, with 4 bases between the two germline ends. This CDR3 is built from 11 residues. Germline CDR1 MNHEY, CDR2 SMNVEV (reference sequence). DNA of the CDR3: TGTGCCAGCAGGGCATCCTACGAGCAGTACTTC. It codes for CASRASYEQYF.

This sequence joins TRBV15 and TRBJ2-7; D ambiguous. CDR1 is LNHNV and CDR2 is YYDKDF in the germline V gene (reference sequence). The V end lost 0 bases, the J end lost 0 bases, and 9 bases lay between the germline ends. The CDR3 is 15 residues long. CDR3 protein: CATSRDGASSYEQYF. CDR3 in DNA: TGTGCCACCAGCAGAGATGGCGCCAGCTCCTACGAGCAGTACTTC.

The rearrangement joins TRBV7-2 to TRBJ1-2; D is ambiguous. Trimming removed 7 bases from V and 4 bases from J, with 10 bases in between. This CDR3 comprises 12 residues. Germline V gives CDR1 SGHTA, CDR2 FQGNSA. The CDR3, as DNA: TGTGCCAGCACTCCGGACCTCTATGGCTACACCTTC. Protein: CASTPDLYGYTF.

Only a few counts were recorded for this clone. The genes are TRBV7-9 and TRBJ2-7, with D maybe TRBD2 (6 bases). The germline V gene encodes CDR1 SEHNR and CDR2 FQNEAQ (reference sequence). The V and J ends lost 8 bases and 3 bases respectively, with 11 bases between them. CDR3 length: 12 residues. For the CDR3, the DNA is TGTGCCAGCGGAGGGGACGGCTACGAGCAGTACTTC. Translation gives CASGGDGYEQYF.

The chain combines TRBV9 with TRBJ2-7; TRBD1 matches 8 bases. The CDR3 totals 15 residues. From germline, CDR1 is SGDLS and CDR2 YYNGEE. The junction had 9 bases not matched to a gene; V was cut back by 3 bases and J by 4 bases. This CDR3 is CASSDGQGGSYEQYF. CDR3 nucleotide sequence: TGTGCCAGCAGCGATGGACAGGGAGGAAGTTACGAGCAGTACTTC.

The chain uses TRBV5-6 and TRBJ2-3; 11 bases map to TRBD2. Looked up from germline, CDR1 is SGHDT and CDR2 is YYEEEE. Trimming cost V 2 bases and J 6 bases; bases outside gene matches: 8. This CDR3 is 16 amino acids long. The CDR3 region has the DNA TGTGCCAGCAGCTTAGTACTAGCGGGGGTCGGGGATACGCAGTATTTT. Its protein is CASSLVLAGVGDTQYF.

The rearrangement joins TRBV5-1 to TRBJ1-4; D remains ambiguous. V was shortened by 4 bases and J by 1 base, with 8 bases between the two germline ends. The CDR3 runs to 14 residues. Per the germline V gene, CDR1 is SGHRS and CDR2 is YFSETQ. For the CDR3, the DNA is TGCGCCAGCAGCAATGGAGAAACTAATGAAAAACTGTTTTTT. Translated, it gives CASSNGETNEKLFF.

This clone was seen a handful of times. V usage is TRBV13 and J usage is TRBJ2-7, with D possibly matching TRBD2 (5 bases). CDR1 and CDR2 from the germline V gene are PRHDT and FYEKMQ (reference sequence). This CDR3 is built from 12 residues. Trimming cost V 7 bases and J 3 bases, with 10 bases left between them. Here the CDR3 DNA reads TGTGCCAGCACCGGGATTGACTACGAGCAGTACTTC. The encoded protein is CASTGIDYEQYF.

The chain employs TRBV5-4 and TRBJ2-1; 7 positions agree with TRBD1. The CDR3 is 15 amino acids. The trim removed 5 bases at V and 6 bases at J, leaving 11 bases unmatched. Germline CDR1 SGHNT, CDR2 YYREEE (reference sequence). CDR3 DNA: TGTGCCAGCAGTCCAGACAGGGATTACCCCAATGAGCAGTTCTTC. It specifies CASSPDRDYPNEQFF.

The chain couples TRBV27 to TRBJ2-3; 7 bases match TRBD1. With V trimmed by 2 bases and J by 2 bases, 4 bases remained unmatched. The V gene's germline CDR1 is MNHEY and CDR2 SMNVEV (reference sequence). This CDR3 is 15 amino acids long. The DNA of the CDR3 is TGTGCCAGCAGTTTAGAACAGGGGATCACAGATACGCAGTATTTT. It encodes CASSLEQGITDTQYF.

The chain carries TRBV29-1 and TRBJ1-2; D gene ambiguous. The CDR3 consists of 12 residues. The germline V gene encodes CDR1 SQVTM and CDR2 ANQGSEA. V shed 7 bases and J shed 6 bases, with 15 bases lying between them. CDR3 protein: CSAQGQTNGYTF. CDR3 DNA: TGCAGCGCCCAAGGCCAGACAAATGGCTACACCTTC.

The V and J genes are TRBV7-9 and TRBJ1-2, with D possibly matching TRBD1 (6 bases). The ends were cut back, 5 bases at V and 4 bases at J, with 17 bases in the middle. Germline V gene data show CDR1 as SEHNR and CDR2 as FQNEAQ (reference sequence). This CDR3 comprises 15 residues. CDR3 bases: TGTGCCAGCAGCCGTCTGGAGAAGGGGGGCTATGGCTACACCTTC. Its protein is CASSRLEKGGYGYTF.

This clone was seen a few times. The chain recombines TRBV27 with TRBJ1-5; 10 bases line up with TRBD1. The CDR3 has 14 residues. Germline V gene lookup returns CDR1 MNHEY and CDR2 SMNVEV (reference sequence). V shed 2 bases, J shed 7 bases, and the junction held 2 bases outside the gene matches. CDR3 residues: CASSLGTGVQPQHF. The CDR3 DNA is TGTGCCAGCAGTTTAGGGACAGGGGTGCAGCCCCAGCATTTT.

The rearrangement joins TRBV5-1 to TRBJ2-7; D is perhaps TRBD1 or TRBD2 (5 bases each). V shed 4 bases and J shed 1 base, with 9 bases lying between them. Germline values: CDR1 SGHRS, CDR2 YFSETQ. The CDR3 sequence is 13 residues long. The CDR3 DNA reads TGCGCCAGCAGCCGGGGACCTTCCTACGAGCAGTACTTC. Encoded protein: CASSRGPSYEQYF.